The clone carrying this T cell receptor beta chain was counted a few times. This specimen belongs to a study of early T cells in non-severe SARS-CoV-2 infection. Individual cDNA molecules were tagged with unique molecular identifiers, the study reported. TCRdb passed the 5' RACE reads through MiXCR, listing each CDR3 protein once. The sample has around 83,000 distinct CDR3 sequences; 10% to 15% are singletons. This CDR3 comprises 14 residues. V was pared by 8 bases and J by 0 bases, with 8 bases between. Germline CDR1 and CDR2: MNHNS and SASEGT. Here the sequenced sample was whole blood, taken at baseline. The sequence was obtained from an adult who was a healthcare worker with PCR-confirmed SARS-CoV-2 infection or an uninfected control (not recorded which). The chain combines TRBV6-1 with TRBJ1-6, with D tentatively TRBD1 (5 bases). CDR3 residues: CASDSYSYNSPLHF. CDR3 coding DNA: TGTGCCAGCGACAGCTACTCCTATAATTCACCCCTCCACTTT.